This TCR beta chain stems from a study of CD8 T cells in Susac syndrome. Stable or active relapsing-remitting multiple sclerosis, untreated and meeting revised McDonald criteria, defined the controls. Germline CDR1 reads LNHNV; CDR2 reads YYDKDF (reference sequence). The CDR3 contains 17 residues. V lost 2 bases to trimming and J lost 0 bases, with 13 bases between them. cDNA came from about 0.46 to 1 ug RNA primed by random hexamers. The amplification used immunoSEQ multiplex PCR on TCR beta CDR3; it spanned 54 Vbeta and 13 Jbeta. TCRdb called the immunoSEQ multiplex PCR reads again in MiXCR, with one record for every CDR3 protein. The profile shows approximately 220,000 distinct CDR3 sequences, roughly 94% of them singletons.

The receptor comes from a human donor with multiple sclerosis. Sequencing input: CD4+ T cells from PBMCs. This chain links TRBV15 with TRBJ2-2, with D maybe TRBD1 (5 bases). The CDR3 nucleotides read TGTGCCACCAGCAGAATAGGGGCATACGCGAACACCGGGGAGCTGTTTTTT. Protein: CATSRIGAYANTGELFF.